These 18 T cell receptor beta chains were sequenced from one sample in a study of cytomegalovirus exposure and HLA in healthy donors. TCRdb's table, derived via immunoSEQ multiplex PCR, lists solely in-frame clones and lacks some. In the table there are around 70,000 clones, over 80% of which are singletons. Sequencing used PBMCs. The receptors were sampled from a man aged 18-30 years in good health and CMV-seronegative.

V and J are TRBV9 and TRBJ2-5, with D perhaps TRBD1 (6 bases). The V gene lost 2 bases and the J gene lost 6 bases, with 17 bases spanning the gap. Germline V gene lookup returns CDR1 SGDLS and CDR2 YYNGEE. The CDR3 runs to 15 residues. DNA for the CDR3: TGTGCCAGCAGCGTGACTCCACAGGGTGAGAAGACCCAGTACTTC. Translated, it gives CASSVTPQGEKTQYF.

The chain couples TRBV4-3 to TRBJ1-2; D is possibly TRBD1 (6 bases). The CDR3 is made up of 14 amino acids. Germline V gives CDR1 LGHNA, CDR2 YSLEER. The V end lost 1 base, the J end lost 8 bases, and 14 bases lay between the germline ends. DNA of the CDR3: TGCGCCAGCAGCCAAGTTCGGACAGATCCCGGCTACACCTTC. Its protein product is CASSQVRTDPGYTF.

V usage is TRBV4-3 and J usage is TRBJ2-1; 7 positions agree with TRBD2. This CDR3 spans 13 amino acids. Germline V gives CDR1 LGHNA, CDR2 YSLEER. Trimming removed 0 bases from V and 9 bases from J; junction bases left unmatched: 2. The CDR3 DNA follows: TGCGCCAGCAGCCAAGAGGGGGGGGGTGAGCAGTTCTTC. Translation: CASSQEGGGEQFF.

In regard to this clone: At one end, the junction sequence differs from germline, possibly due to a read error. V usage is TRBV5-4 and J usage is TRBJ2-5, with TRBD1 as a possible D gene (5 bases). CDR1 is SGHNT, CDR2 YYREEE, per germline (reference sequence). There are 11 residues in the CDR3. In DNA, the CDR3 is TGTGCCAGCAGCTTGGTAGGACACCTGCACTTC. The encoded protein is CASSLVGHLHF. Combining the CDR3 with reference TRBV5-4 and TRBJ2-5 gives the whole variable domain ETGVTQSPTHLIKTRGQQVTLRCSSQSGHNTVSWYQQALGQGPQFIFQYYREEENGRGNFPPRFSGLQFPNYSSELNVNALELDDSALYLCASSLVGHLHFGPGTRLLVL.

The chain has TRBV6-5 and TRBJ2-1; a weak D match, TRBD1 (6 bases). Germline assignment: CDR1 MNHEY and CDR2 SVGAGI. CDR3 length: 16 amino acids. The germline V and J ends were trimmed by 1 base and 5 bases, with 15 bases remaining between them. The CDR3: CASSYFGYRADNEQFF. CDR3 bases: TGTGCCAGCAGTTACTTCGGGTACAGGGCAGACAATGAGCAGTTCTTC.

This CDR3 reads CASSLGRAQETQYF. DNA of the CDR3: TGTGCCAGCAGTTTAGGGCGGGCGCAGGAGACCCAGTACTTC. The chain employs TRBV27 and TRBJ2-5, with D possibly TRBD2 on 5 matching bases. The CDR3 totals 14 residues. The V gene's germline CDR1 is MNHEY and CDR2 SMNVEV (reference sequence). V lost 2 bases and J lost 5, with 12 bases in between.

The chain employs TRBV7-3 and TRBJ2-2; the match to TRBD2 covers 7 bases. Trimming removed 8 bases from V and 5 bases from J; junction bases left unmatched: 8. The CDR3 extends over 14 amino acids. In germline, CDR1 is SGHTA, CDR2 FQGTGA. CDR3 in amino acids: CASSSGTGTGELFF. The CDR3 nucleotides read TGTGCCAGCTCAAGCGGGACGGGTACCGGGGAGCTGTTTTTT. Drawing the rest from reference TRBV7-3 and TRBJ2-2, the complete variable domain is GAGVSQTPSNKVTEKGKYVELRCDPISGHTALYWYRQSLGQGPEFLIYFQGTGAADDSGLPNDRFFAVRPEGSVSTLKIQRTERGDSAVYLCASSSGTGTGELFFGEGSRLTVL.

This chain connects TRBV6-5 to TRBJ2-7, with D maybe TRBD1 (6 bases). The CDR3 has 14 amino acids. CDR1 MNHEY and CDR2 SVGAGI come from the germline V gene. Deletions cut 8 bases from V and 2 bases from J, with 16 bases between. The CDR3 nucleotides read TGTGCCAGCGGACAGTGGCAGGACCCCTACGAGCAGTACTTC. This sequence encodes CASGQWQDPYEQYF.

V gene TRBV7-8 combines with J gene TRBJ2-3; TRBD1 might be the D (5 bases). The CDR3 spans 13 residues. Germline-derived CDR1 and CDR2 are SGHVS and FQNEAQ. The ends were cut back, 6 bases at V and 4 bases at J, with 11 bases in the middle. CDR3 in amino acids: CASRPRAADTQYF. The CDR3, as DNA: TGTGCCAGCAGGCCCAGGGCAGCAGATACGCAGTATTTT.

The genes are TRBV28 and TRBJ1-1, with D possibly matching TRBD1 (6 bases). The V end lost 3 bases, the J end lost 0 bases, and 14 bases lay between the germline ends. This CDR3 spans 16 amino acids. Germline CDR1 is MDHEN and CDR2 is SYDVKM. DNA of the CDR3: TGTGCCAGCAGTTTTCCGACAGGTTTGGTGAACACTGAAGCTTTCTTT. Translating gives CASSFPTGLVNTEAFF.

The chain uses TRBV28 and TRBJ1-2; D gene ambiguous. Germline values: CDR1 MDHEN, CDR2 SYDVKM. The CDR3 spans 15 residues. With 5 bases removed from V and 0 bases from J, the gap between germline ends came to 13 bases. CDR3 bases: TGTGCCAGCAGTCTTCTGAGGGCAGCTAACTATGGCTACACCTTC. The encoded protein is CASSLLRAANYGYTF.

The genes are TRBV7-3 and TRBJ2-3, with 8 nucleotides matching TRBD1. There are 14 residues in the CDR3. J gave up 3 bases and V 5 bases, and 4 bases lay outside the gene matches. CDR1 and CDR2 from the germline V gene are SGHTA and FQGTGA. CDR3 nucleotide sequence: TGTGCCAGCAGCCCAACAGGGGGAACAGATACGCAGTATTTT. Translating it yields CASSPTGGTDTQYF.

This chain joins TRBV7-9 and TRBJ1-5; 9 bases line up with TRBD1. V shed 4 bases and J 6 bases; nucleotides not matched to a gene: 10. This CDR3 region has 16 residues. Germline V gene data show CDR1 as SEHNR and CDR2 as FQNEAQ (reference sequence). The CDR3 here is CASSSTLDRGGQPQHF. CDR3 nucleotide sequence: TGTGCCAGCAGCTCGACACTGGACAGGGGCGGTCAGCCCCAGCATTTT.

V is TRBV5-1 and J is TRBJ2-7, with 9 bases fitting TRBD1. The ends lost 4 bases at V and 5 bases at J; junction bases unmatched: 10. The CDR3 extends over 15 amino acids. CDR1 SGHRS and CDR2 YFSETQ come from the germline V gene. This chain's CDR3 is CASSLWTGVGNEQYF. In DNA form, the CDR3 reads TGCGCCAGCAGCCTATGGACAGGGGTAGGCAACGAGCAGTACTTC.

This chain joins TRBV5-1 and TRBJ2-3; 12 bases are a match to TRBD2. Germline V lookup: CDR1 SGHRS, CDR2 YFSETQ. The CDR3 consists of 17 residues. The V segment lost 3 bases and the J segment 5 bases; nucleotides outside the gene matches: 10. The CDR3 sequence: CASSSPSGRAGVDTQYF. DNA of the CDR3: TGCGCCAGCAGCTCCCCTAGCGGGAGGGCGGGGGTAGATACGCAGTATTTT. Full variable domain (rest looked up from reference TRBV5-1 and TRBJ2-3): KAGVTQTPRYLIKTRGQQVTLSCSPISGHRSVSWYQQTPGQGLQFLFEYFSETQRNKGNFPGRFSGRQFSNSRSEMNVSTLELGDSALYLCASSSPSGRAGVDTQYFGPGTRLTVL.

This sequence joins TRBV28 and TRBJ1-3; a weak D match, TRBD1 (6 bases). CDR3 length: 15 residues. Trimming cost V 4 bases and J 2 bases, with 12 bases left between them. The V gene's germline CDR1 is MDHEN and CDR2 SYDVKM. The CDR3 nucleotides are TGTGCCAGCAGTTCCACAGGGTGGGCTGGAAACACCATATATTTT. It is translated as CASSSTGWAGNTIYF.

The V gene is TRBV7-2, the J gene TRBJ2-7; no clear D. Germline-derived CDR1 and CDR2 are SGHTA and FQGNSA. Between the trimmed V and J ends, which lost 5 bases and 0 bases, there was a span of 11 bases. This CDR3 has 14 amino acids. The CDR3 DNA reads as TGTGCCAGCAGCAGTACAGTGGACTCCTACGAGCAGTACTTC. Protein product: CASSSTVDSYEQYF.

V and J are TRBV9 and TRBJ2-1; 13 nucleotides match TRBD2. V was clipped by 4 bases and J by 3 bases; unmatched bases: 1. The V gene's germline CDR1 is SGDLS and CDR2 YYNGEE. This CDR3 region has 15 residues. CDR3 sequence: CASSTSGRDYNEQFF. In DNA, the CDR3 is TGTGCCAGCAGCACTAGCGGGAGGGACTACAATGAGCAGTTCTTC.